In its sample, the clone carrying this TCR beta chain was seen a few times. What it binds is not known. This specimen comes from a study of cytomegalovirus exposure and HLA in healthy donors. Study-wide context: Clustering assigned approximately 78% of the approximately 370 genotyped donors to the Caucasian-associated ancestry cluster.

General observations from the study: V- and J-gene trimming of TCR beta was linked (in a later analysis) to a missense DCLRE1C variant. Some V segments, including TRBV6-2 and TRBV6-3, were excluded as indistinguishable.

Primers: 60 Vbeta forward and 13 Jbeta reverse. The table came from immunoSEQ multiplex PCR; TCRdb's copy has only in-frame clones and leaves some out. This table holds approximately 110,000 clones, over 60% found once. This CDR3 spans 14 amino acids. Trimming left V 5 bases short and J 5 bases short, with 15 bases between. CDR1 and CDR2 from the germline V gene are SEHNR and FQNEAQ (reference sequence). The sequencing input was PBMCs. The receptor was derived from a woman between 40 and 55 years old in good health and CMV-seropositive. The chain joins TRBV7-9 to TRBJ1-1; perhaps TRBD1 as D (5 bases). CDR3 loop: CASSDGRGWTEAFF. Here the CDR3 DNA reads TGTGCCAGCAGCGACGGACGGGGGTGGACTGAAGCTTTCTTT.